This T cell receptor (beta chain) was found in a study of cytomegalovirus exposure and HLA in healthy donors. On this clone: Its antigen is as yet unknown.

Healthy bone marrow donors made up the cohort. Each donor was nominally healthy when sampled (though unrecorded immune exposures were likely). This CDR3 spans 15 amino acids. The germline CDR1 and CDR2 sequences are SGHRS and YFSETQ. Both 60 Vbeta primers and 13 Jbeta primers went into the PCR. The method was immunoSEQ multiplex PCR; TCRdb's version includes in-frame clones alone and lacks a portion of them. The sample lists approximately 150,000 clones; approximately 67% were seen once. General study findings and limits: The sole available immune exposure information was CMV serostatus.

V and J are TRBV5-1 and TRBJ2-5; 7 nucleotides line up with TRBD1. The DNA end lines up better with TRBJ2-7; the J call may be wrong. The source material was PBMCs. The source is a woman aged 60-70 years in good health and CMV-seronegative. The CDR3: CASSLGGQSSYEQYF. CDR3 coding DNA: TGCGCCAGCAGCTTGGGGGGACAGTCCTCCTACGAGCAGTACTTC.